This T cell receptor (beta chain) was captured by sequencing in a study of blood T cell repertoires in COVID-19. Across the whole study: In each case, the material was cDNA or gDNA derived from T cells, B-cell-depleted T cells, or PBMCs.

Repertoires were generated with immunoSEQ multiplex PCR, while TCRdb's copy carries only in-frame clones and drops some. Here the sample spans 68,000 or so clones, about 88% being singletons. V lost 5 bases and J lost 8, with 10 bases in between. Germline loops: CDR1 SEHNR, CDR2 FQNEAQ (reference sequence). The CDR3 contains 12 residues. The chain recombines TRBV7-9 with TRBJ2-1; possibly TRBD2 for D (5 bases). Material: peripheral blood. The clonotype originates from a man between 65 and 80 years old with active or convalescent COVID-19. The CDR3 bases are TGTGCCAGCAGCCCGTGGGAGTATGAGCAGTTCTTC. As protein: CASSPWEYEQFF.